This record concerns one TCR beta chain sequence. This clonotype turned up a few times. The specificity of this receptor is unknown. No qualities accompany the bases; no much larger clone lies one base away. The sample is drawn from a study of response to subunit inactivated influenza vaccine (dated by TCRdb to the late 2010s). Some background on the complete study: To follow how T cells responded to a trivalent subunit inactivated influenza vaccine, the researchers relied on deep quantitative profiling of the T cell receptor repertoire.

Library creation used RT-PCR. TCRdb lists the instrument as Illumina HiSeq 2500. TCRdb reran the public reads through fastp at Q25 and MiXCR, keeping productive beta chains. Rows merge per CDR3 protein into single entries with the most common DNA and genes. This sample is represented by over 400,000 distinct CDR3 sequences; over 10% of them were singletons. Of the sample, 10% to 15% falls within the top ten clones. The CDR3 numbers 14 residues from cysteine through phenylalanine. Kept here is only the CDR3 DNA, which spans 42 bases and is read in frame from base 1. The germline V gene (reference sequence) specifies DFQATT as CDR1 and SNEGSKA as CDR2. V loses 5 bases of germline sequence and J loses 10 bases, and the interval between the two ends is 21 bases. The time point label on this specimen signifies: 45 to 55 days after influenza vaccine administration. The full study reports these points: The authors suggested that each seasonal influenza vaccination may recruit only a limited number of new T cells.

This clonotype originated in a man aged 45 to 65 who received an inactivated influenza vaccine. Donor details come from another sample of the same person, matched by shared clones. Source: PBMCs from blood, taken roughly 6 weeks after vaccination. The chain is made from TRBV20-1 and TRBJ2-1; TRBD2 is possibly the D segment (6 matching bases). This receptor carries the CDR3 CSAPHRRGGWEQFF. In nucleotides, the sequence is TGCAGTGCTCCCCACAGGCGGGGAGGTTGGGAGCAGTTCTTC.